The following is a T cell receptor (beta chain) sequence with its context. Its antigen is unidentified. This sample is part of a study of cytomegalovirus exposure and HLA in healthy donors. This PCR relied on a set of 60 Vbeta primers and 13 Jbeta primers. The protocol was immunoSEQ multiplex PCR, while the TCRdb copy is restricted to in-frame clones and leaves out a portion. The sample shows about 110,000 clones, more than 75% of them seen only once. Study-level points and caveats: No immune exposure information besides CMV serostatus was available. High specificity and sensitivity for cytomegalovirus status were reported for the classifier. Reportedly, TCR beta sequences accurately predicted HLA-A and HLA-B alleles in most subjects. Cytomegalovirus-associated status was assigned to about 170 TCR beta chains.

V lost 6 bases and J 6 bases, leaving 12 bases between the germline ends. The germline V gene has CDR1 SGHAT and CDR2 FQNNGV. The CDR3 spans 12 residues. Sequencing was done on a sample of PBMCs. The chain couples TRBV11-2 to TRBJ2-7, with D perhaps TRBD1 (6 bases). This sequence was found in a woman in her fifties or sixties in good health and CMV-seropositive. For the CDR3, the DNA is TGTGCCAGCAGTTTCCAGGGGTTCGAGCAGTACTTC. Translating it yields CASSFQGFEQYF.